This is a list of T cell receptor beta chains from one sample in a study of control samples from healthy donors and cancer patients. This table comes from immunoSEQ multiplex PCR, and its TCRdb copy is limited to in-frame clones, with some not included. The sample lists around 55,000 clones, approximately 89% seen once, with around 1.4% in the top ten. The sample comprised PBMCs. These receptors originate from a man between 40 and 49 years old with colorectal cancer. CDR3s include the opening cysteine and the closing phenylalanine or tryptophan. Fields, in order: D gene, V gene, clone size, J gene, CDR3 protein, CDR3 DNA. The D gene is left open where the match is weak. Expanded clones get a size class; other rows say once, few or many, or leave the size out.

D gene: -; V gene: TRBV7-9; clone size: -; J gene: TRBJ1-4; CDR3 protein: CASTGDRTNEKLFF; CDR3 DNA: TGTGCCAGCACCGGGGACCGAACTAATGAAAAACTGTTTTTT
D gene: TRBD2; V gene: TRBV19; clone size: -; J gene: TRBJ2-1; CDR3 protein: CCTSGGMREQFF; CDR3 DNA: TGCTGTACCAGCGGGGGAATGCGTGAGCAGTTCTTC
D gene: -; V gene: TRBV7-9; clone size: -; J gene: TRBJ2-3; CDR3 protein: CASSLSPTDTQYF; CDR3 DNA: TGTGCCAGCAGCTTAAGTCCGACAGATACGCAGTATTTT
D gene: -; V gene: TRBV6-5; clone size: once; J gene: TRBJ1-1; CDR3 protein: CAVELNTEAFF; CDR3 DNA: TGTGCCGTGGAGCTAAACACTGAAGCTTTCTTT
D gene: -; V gene: TRBV27; clone size: -; J gene: TRBJ1-6; CDR3 protein: CASSDISYNSPLHF; CDR3 DNA: TGTGCCAGCAGTGACATCTCCTATAATTCACCCCTCCACTTT
D gene: TRBD2; V gene: TRBV10-3; clone size: -; J gene: TRBJ2-3; CDR3 protein: CAIKRLAETDTQYF; CDR3 DNA: TGTGCCATCAAACGACTAGCCGAGACAGATACGCAGTATTTT
D gene: -; V gene: TRBV30; clone size: -; J gene: TRBJ1-6; CDR3 protein: CAWSLLGNMDSPLHF; CDR3 DNA: TGTGCCTGGAGTTTATTGGGGAATATGGATTCACCCCTCCACTTT
D gene: TRBD1; V gene: TRBV7-9; clone size: -; J gene: TRBJ2-2; CDR3 protein: CASNYYPGTENTGELFF; CDR3 DNA: TGTGCCAGCAACTATTACCCCGGGACAGAAAACACCGGGGAGCTGTTTTTT
D gene: TRBD2; V gene: TRBV7-9; clone size: -; J gene: TRBJ2-1; CDR3 protein: CASSSSSSGNLYNEQFF; CDR3 DNA: TGTGCCAGCAGCTCTTCCTCTAGCGGAAACCTCTACAATGAGCAGTTCTTC
D gene: -; V gene: TRBV5-1; clone size: -; J gene: TRBJ2-3; CDR3 protein: CASSSGLSTDTQYF; CDR3 DNA: TGCGCCAGCAGCTCGGGACTGAGCACAGATACGCAGTATTTT
D gene: TRBD2; V gene: TRBV5-1; clone size: -; J gene: TRBJ2-1; CDR3 protein: CASSSGTSGVNEQFF; CDR3 DNA: TGCGCCAGCAGCTCTGGGACTAGCGGAGTCAATGAGCAGTTCTTC
D gene: -; V gene: TRBV5-1; clone size: few; J gene: TRBJ1-2; CDR3 protein: CASSLVSDYGYTF; CDR3 DNA: TGCGCCAGCAGCTTGGTTTCTGACTATGGCTACACCTTC
D gene: -; V gene: TRBV9; clone size: -; J gene: TRBJ2-5; CDR3 protein: CASSAYLGPQETQYF; CDR3 DNA: TGTGCCAGCAGCGCCTACTTAGGACCCCAAGAGACCCAGTACTTC
D gene: -; V gene: TRBV9; clone size: -; J gene: TRBJ1-2; CDR3 protein: CASSKSGQDYGYTF; CDR3 DNA: TGTGCCAGCAGCAAATCCGGGCAAGACTATGGCTACACCTTC
D gene: -; V gene: TRBV5-1; clone size: -; J gene: TRBJ1-2; CDR3 protein: CASSLTQDNYGYTF; CDR3 DNA: TGCGCCAGCAGCTTGACACAGGATAACTATGGCTACACCTTC
D gene: TRBD1; V gene: TRBV7-9; clone size: -; J gene: TRBJ1-3; CDR3 protein: CASRLTGGAGNTIYF; CDR3 DNA: TGTGCCAGCAGACTCACAGGGGGTGCAGGAAACACCATATATTTT